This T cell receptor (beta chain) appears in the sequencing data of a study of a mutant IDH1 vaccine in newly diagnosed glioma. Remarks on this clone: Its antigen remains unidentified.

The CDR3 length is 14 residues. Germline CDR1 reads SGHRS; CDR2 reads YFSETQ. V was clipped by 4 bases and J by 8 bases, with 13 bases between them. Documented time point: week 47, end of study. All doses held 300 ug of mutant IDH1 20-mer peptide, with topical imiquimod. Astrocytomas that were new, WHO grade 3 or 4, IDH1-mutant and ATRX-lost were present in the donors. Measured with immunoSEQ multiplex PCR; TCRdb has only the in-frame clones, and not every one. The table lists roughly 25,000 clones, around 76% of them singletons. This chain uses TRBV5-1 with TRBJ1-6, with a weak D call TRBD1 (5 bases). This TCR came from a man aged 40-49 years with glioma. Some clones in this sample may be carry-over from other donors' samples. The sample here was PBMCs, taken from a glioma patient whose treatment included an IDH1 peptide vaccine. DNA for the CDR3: TGCGCCAGCAGCGGCGCGGGGCGATATTCACCCCTCCACTTT. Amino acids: CASSGAGRYSPLHF.